The 12 T cell receptor beta chains below were found in one sample sequenced in a study of shared clonotypes between healthy human individuals. Profiled with immunoSEQ multiplex PCR; TCRdb holds only in-frame clones, not every one. The sample gives 450,000 to 500,000 clones, about 84% of which show up once; about an eighth is in the top ten. Material for sequencing was PBMCs. These receptors were collected from a middle-aged woman in good health. Some clones in this sample may be carry-over from other donors' samples.

The V and J genes are TRBV6-1 and TRBJ2-7; D is undetermined. The germline CDR1 and CDR2 sequences are MNHNS and SASEGT. V lost 3 bases, J lost 0 bases, and 9 bases lay in between. This CDR3 is 14 amino acids long. In nucleotides, the CDR3 is TGTGCCAGCAGTGAGCCAGTAAGCTCCTACGAGCAGTACTTC. Amino acid sequence: CASSEPVSSYEQYF.

The chain is built from TRBV5-6 and TRBJ1-4; unclear D gene. V was pared by 4 bases and J by 8 bases, with 21 bases between. This CDR3 is built from 16 residues. Germline loops: CDR1 SGHDT, CDR2 YYEEEE. The CDR3 is CASSAALGTVNEKLFF. CDR3 nucleotides: TGTGCCAGCAGCGCGGCCCTAGGAACAGTCAACGAAAAACTGTTTTTT.

This clone was observed a single time. The chain combines TRBV18 with TRBJ2-7, with TRBD1 matching over 9 bases. The J segment lost 6 bases and the V segment lost 4 bases, leaving 10 bases of the junction unmatched. Germline V lookup: CDR1 KGHSH, CDR2 LQKENI. This CDR3 spans 15 amino acids. CDR3: CASSRQGGHVSEQYF. The CDR3 DNA reads as TGTGCCAGCTCACGACAGGGGGGTCATGTCTCCGAGCAGTACTTC. The full variable domain, with the rest looked up from reference TRBV18 and TRBJ2-7, is NAGVMQNPRHLVRRRGQEARLRCSPMKGHSHVYWYRQLPEEGLKFMVYLQKENIIDESGMPKERFSAEFPKEGPSILRIQQVVRGDSAAYFCASSRQGGHVSEQYFGPGTRLTVT.

This clone was seen once. The junction differs from germline at one of its ends, possibly a read error. The rearrangement links TRBV18 to TRBJ2-2; 9 bases agree with TRBD1. The CDR3 runs 14 residues. Germline loops: CDR1 KGHSH, CDR2 LQKENI. CDR3: CASSPQGAAGELFF. CDR3 nucleotides: TGTGCCAGCTCCCCACAGGGGGCCGCCGGGGAGCTGTTTTTT.

Here the CDR3 DNA reads TGTGCCAGCAGCAATCGGCACGGCGCCTACGAGCAGTACTTC. As protein: CASSNRHGAYEQYF. V usage is TRBV11-1 and J usage is TRBJ2-7; D gene uncertain. CDR1 and CDR2 from the germline V gene are SGHAT and FQDESV (reference sequence). Trimming cost V 5 bases and J 2 bases, with 13 bases left between them. The CDR3 consists of 14 residues.

This chain joins TRBV4-2 and TRBJ2-4, with 9 bases fitting TRBD2. Trimming cost V 4 bases and J 3 bases; bases outside gene matches: 10. The CDR3 covers 17 residues. CDR1 is LGHNA, CDR2 YNFKEQ, per germline. The CDR3 is CASSPLAGVGNKNIQYF. The CDR3 nucleotides are TGTGCCAGCAGCCCTTTAGCGGGAGTAGGGAACAAAAACATTCAGTACTTC.

CDR3 amino acids: CATSIASGGTEAFF. Written as DNA, the CDR3 is TGTGCCACCAGCATCGCGAGCGGGGGCACTGAAGCTTTCTTT. The V call is TRBV15, the J call TRBJ1-1; D is perhaps TRBD1 (5 bases). V lost 4 bases, J lost 4 bases, and 13 bases lay in between. The germline CDR1 and CDR2 sequences are LNHNV and YYDKDF (reference sequence). The CDR3 runs 14 residues.

This clone was seen a handful of times. CDR3 region: CASSLTGSVRKNEQFF. CDR3 sequence (DNA): TGTGCCAGCAGCTTAACGGGTAGCGTGCGGAAAAATGAGCAGTTCTTC. The chain employs TRBV7-3 and TRBJ2-1, with D possibly being TRBD2 (5 bases). In germline, CDR1 is SGHTA, CDR2 FQGTGA. The V gene lost 0 bases and the J gene lost 7 bases, with 16 bases spanning the gap. CDR3 size: 16 residues.

The V call is TRBV25-1, the J call TRBJ2-7; TRBD1 might be the D (5 bases). This CDR3 contains 12 residues. The germline V and J ends were trimmed by 3 bases and 4 bases, with 7 bases remaining between them. From germline, CDR1 is MGHDK and CDR2 SYGVNS. CDR3 coding DNA: TGTGCCAGCAGTGATTGGACATACGAGCAGTACTTC. This gives the protein CASSDWTYEQYF.

A word on this clone: A read error is possible here, since a much larger clone lies one base away. This chain connects TRBV28 to TRBJ1-6; 9 bases are shared with TRBD1. The CDR3 extends over 16 amino acids. Germline CDR1 is MDHEN and CDR2 is SYDVKM. The CDR3 here is CSSSFPGTGLNSPLHF. DNA of the CDR3: TGTTCCAGCAGTTTTCCGGGGACAGGGCTCAATTCACCCCTCCACTTT.

Concerning this clone itself: This may come from a read error, since a much larger clone is one base off. The sample carries other DNA sequences with the same CDR3. The chain couples TRBV9 to TRBJ2-5; TRBD2 might be the D (6 bases). The CDR3 spans 13 residues. Germline CDR1 reads SGDLS; CDR2 reads YYNGEE. The V end lost 2 bases, the J end lost 5 bases, and 10 bases lay between the germline ends. CDR3 region: CASSVSGTETQYF. The CDR3 DNA reads TGTGCCAGCAGCGTTAGCGGTACCGAGACCCAGTACTTC.

About this clone: This likely came from a read error, as a far larger clone is one base away. The chain recombines TRBV2 with TRBJ1-5; no firm D call. There are 14 residues in the CDR3. The V and J ends lost 2 bases and 5 bases respectively, with 10 bases between them. Germline V CDR1 and CDR2: SNHLY, FYNNEI. Written as DNA, the CDR3 is TGTGCCAGCAGTGAATTGGCCAGCGATCAGCCCCAGCATTTT. Amino acids: CASSELASDQPQHF.